The present T cell receptor (beta chain) was sequenced within a study of blood T cell repertoires in COVID-19. Study-wide background: There were acute and convalescent COVID-19 samples, and they came from the United States, Italy and Spain.

Sequencing was performed with immunoSEQ multiplex PCR; in TCRdb, only in-frame clones are kept and a portion is missing. The profile shows 150,000 or so clones, about 85% of them singletons. This CDR3 has 17 residues. The ends lost 3 bases at V and 4 bases at J; junction bases unmatched: 9. Looked up from germline, CDR1 is KGHSH and CDR2 is LQKENI. The origin of this receptor is a man aged 55-75 years with COVID-19, enrolled during active disease. The sample consisted of peripheral blood. The chain couples TRBV18 to TRBJ1-3; 10 bases line up with TRBD1. For the CDR3, the DNA is TGTGCCAGCTCACCCCCGATGGGACAGGGGTCGGGAAACACCATATATTTT. Amino acid sequence: CASSPPMGQGSGNTIYF.